Given below is one TCR beta chain in context. CDR3 length equals 16 residues. Germline V gene data show CDR1 as SEHNR and CDR2 as FQNEAQ (reference sequence). V gave up 5 bases and J gave up 3 bases, with 17 bases separating them. This sample was taken from a study of blood T cell repertoires in COVID-19. In Seattle, patients joined the study during active infection and were tracked longitudinally. Clones were read by immunoSEQ multiplex PCR, and TCRdb kept only the in-frame ones, dropping some. The data contain approximately 500,000 clones, 85% to 90% of them seen just once; the ten biggest clones take up less than 9%.

This receptor was identified in a woman in her forties or fifties with COVID-19, enrolled during active disease. The chain couples TRBV7-9 to TRBJ2-1, with D possibly TRBD2 on 5 matching bases. The sample consisted of peripheral blood. In DNA form, the CDR3 reads TGTGCCAGCAGCAGCAGCGGTCCTCGTCACTACAATGAGCAGTTCTTC. It encodes CASSSSGPRHYNEQFF.